The 17 T cell receptor beta chains presented below share a single source sample, sequenced in a study of blood T cell repertoires in COVID-19. The assay was immunoSEQ multiplex PCR, and TCRdb's table has in-frame clones only and misses some. This sample has a few hundred thousand clones; 84% occur once, and the top ten carry 15% to 20%. The sequenced sample consisted of peripheral blood. These receptors all come from a woman of 80 years or more with active or convalescent COVID-19.

The V gene is TRBV27, the J gene TRBJ2-2; 8 bases line up with TRBD1. This CDR3 has 15 amino acids. The trim removed 7 bases at V and 0 bases at J, leaving 4 bases unmatched. Germline V gene data show CDR1 as MNHEY and CDR2 as SMNVEV (reference sequence). Here the CDR3 reads CASTSGGANTGELFF. The CDR3 DNA reads as TGTGCCAGCACGTCAGGGGGCGCGAACACCGGGGAGCTGTTTTTT.

J is TRBJ1-6 and V is TRBV19; 8 nucleotides line up with TRBD1. This CDR3 comprises 12 residues. V was pared by 10 bases and J by 10 bases, with 6 bases of the junction left unmatched. CDR1 is LNHDA, CDR2 SQIVND, per germline (reference sequence). The CDR3 DNA reads as TGTGCCACCGGACAGGGAGACTCACCCCTCCACTTT. Residues: CATGQGDSPLHF.

CDR3 nucleotide sequence: TGCAGTGCTAGAGATAGCTACGAGCAGTACTTC. Translated, it gives CSARDSYEQYF. This sequence joins TRBV20-1 and TRBJ2-7; D is uncertain. The germline V gene encodes CDR1 DFQATT and CDR2 SNEGSKA (reference sequence). Trimming stripped 0 bases from V and 3 bases from J, with 3 bases between. The CDR3 sequence is 11 residues long.

The chain is built from TRBV28 and TRBJ1-1; TRBD1 matches at 12 bases. There are 15 residues in the CDR3. Germline V gives CDR1 MDHEN, CDR2 SYDVKM. J gave up 5 bases and V 5 bases, and 6 bases lay outside the gene matches. The CDR3 spells CASSAAGQGATEAFF. In DNA, the CDR3 is TGTGCCAGCAGTGCGGCGGGACAGGGGGCTACTGAAGCTTTCTTT. The full variable domain, rest sourced from reference TRBV28 and TRBJ1-1, is DVKVTQSSRYLVKRTGEKVFLECVQDMDHENMFWYRQDPGLGLRLIYFSYDVKMKEKGDIPEGYSVSREKKERFSLILESASTNQTSMYLCASSAAGQGATEAFFGQGTRLTVV.

The chain is built from TRBV28 and TRBJ2-5; the match to TRBD2 covers 10 bases. V lost 5 bases, J lost 4 bases, and 10 bases stayed unmatched. The germline CDR1 and CDR2 sequences are MDHEN and SYDVKM. This CDR3 contains 16 residues. For the CDR3, the DNA is TGTGCCAGCAGTAACCTAGCGGGGGAACCAGGAGAGACCCAGTACTTC. Its translation: CASSNLAGEPGETQYF.

The chain couples TRBV6-6 to TRBJ2-7; 12 positions agree with TRBD2. The CDR3 extends over 14 amino acids. The J segment lost 4 bases and the V segment lost 6 bases, leaving 4 bases of the junction unmatched. Germline lookup yields CDR1 MNHNY and CDR2 SVGAGI (reference sequence). CDR3 sequence (DNA): TGTGCCAGCAGAGCCCTAGCGGGGGGGTACGAGCAGTACTTC. This sequence encodes CASRALAGGYEQYF.

The V gene is TRBV7-3, the J gene TRBJ2-1; D possibly corresponds to TRBD1 (5 bases). The germline V gene has CDR1 SGHTA and CDR2 FQGTGA. The CDR3 extends over 16 amino acids. Trimming left V 1 base short and J 6 bases short, with 16 bases between. The CDR3 DNA reads as TGTGCCAGCAGCTTAAATCGTCCAGGGCCCGCCAATGAGCAGTTCTTC. Encoded protein: CASSLNRPGPANEQFF.

This chain connects TRBV11-3 to TRBJ2-7, with TRBD2 matching over 7 bases. The germline gives CDR1 SGHNT, CDR2 YENEEA. The CDR3 runs to 16 residues. The trim removed 2 bases at V and 1 base at J, leaving 8 bases unmatched. This chain's CDR3 is CASSLPKAGFSYEQYF. CDR3 bases: TGTGCCAGCAGCTTACCCAAAGCGGGGTTTTCCTACGAGCAGTACTTC.

This chain joins TRBV9 and TRBJ2-1; TRBD2 aligns across 9 bases. The germline V gene has CDR1 SGDLS and CDR2 YYNGEE. This CDR3 spans 16 amino acids. V trimming: 0 bases; J trimming: 0 bases; junction bases outside the gene matches: 1. The CDR3 spells CASSVGGRVSYNEQFF. The CDR3 nucleotides are TGTGCCAGCAGCGTAGGCGGGAGGGTCTCCTACAATGAGCAGTTCTTC. The complete variable domain, with remaining parts taken from reference TRBV9 and TRBJ2-1, reads DSGVTQTPKHLITATGQRVTLRCSPRSGDLSVYWYQQSLDQGLQFLIQYYNGEERAKGNILERFSAQQFPDLHSELNLSSLELGDSALYFCASSVGGRVSYNEQFFGPGTRLTVL.

V is TRBV5-5 and J is TRBJ2-3; 7 nucleotides agree with TRBD2. The junction had 0 bases not matched to a gene; V was cut back by 1 base and J by 1 base. Germline CDR1 SGHKS, CDR2 YYEKEE (reference sequence). The CDR3 spans 14 residues. The CDR3 DNA sequence: TGTGCCAGCAGCTTGCGGGAGGGCACAGATACGCAGTATTTT. It codes for CASSLREGTDTQYF.

This clone has more than one count but fewer than ten. This chain connects TRBV3-1 (or the pseudogene TRBV3-2) to TRBJ2-7; 12 nucleotides line up with TRBD2. CDR3 length equals 16 residues. V was pared by 4 bases and J by 3 bases, with 7 bases of the junction left unmatched. The germline CDR1 and CDR2 sequences are LGHDT and YNNKEL (reference sequence). The CDR3 coding sequence is TGTGCCAGCAGCCCTCCCGGACTAGCGGGAAACTACGAGCAGTACTTC. Protein product: CASSPPGLAGNYEQYF.

This chain uses TRBV6-5 with TRBJ1-2; D is perhaps TRBD1 (6 bases). CDR3 size: 15 residues. Looked up from germline, CDR1 is MNHEY and CDR2 is SVGAGI. V was clipped by 5 bases and J by 1 base, with 14 bases between them. CDR3 nucleotide sequence: TGTGCCAGCAGTCCAACAGGGTACCTTAACTATGGCTACACCTTC. This translates into CASSPTGYLNYGYTF.

V is TRBV28 and J is TRBJ2-7; 11 nucleotides agree with TRBD1. Germline-derived CDR1 and CDR2 are MDHEN and SYDVKM. This CDR3 contains 16 residues. The V gene end was trimmed by 4 bases and the J gene end by 4 bases; junction bases not matched to a gene: 9. The CDR3 region has the DNA TGTGCCAGCAGTTCCCCCGGGACAGGGGGGAGGTACGAGCAGTACTTC. Residues: CASSSPGTGGRYEQYF.

This sequence joins TRBV6-5 and TRBJ2-4, with 11 positions matching TRBD1. The CDR3 has 13 amino acids. V gave up 5 bases and J gave up 7 bases; unmatched junction bases: 1. Germline CDR1 MNHEY, CDR2 SVGAGI. As DNA, the CDR3 is TGTGCCAGCAGTCGGACAGGGGGCAACATTCAGTACTTC. Protein product: CASSRTGGNIQYF.

This sequence joins TRBV28 and TRBJ2-3; 7 nucleotides match TRBD2. The CDR3 is 14 residues long. J lost 12 bases, V lost 6 bases, and 15 bases had no gene match. The germline CDR1 and CDR2 sequences are MDHEN and SYDVKM. CDR3 in amino acids: CASSPTGNGGKQYF. DNA of the CDR3: TGTGCCAGCAGCCCGACCGGCAACGGGGGGAAACAGTATTTT.

The chain employs TRBV9 and TRBJ2-2; TRBD1 might be the D (6 bases). Trimming pared 6 bases from V and 5 bases from J, leaving 17 bases between. Germline V gene data show CDR1 as SGDLS and CDR2 as YYNGEE. The CDR3 extends over 15 amino acids. CDR3 DNA: TGTGCCAGCACCCCCTACAGGGATGGGACCGGGGAGCTGTTTTTT. It translates to CASTPYRDGTGELFF.

The chain uses TRBV12-5 and TRBJ2-5; 7 nucleotides align to TRBD1. There are 15 residues in the CDR3. Germline CDR1 and CDR2: LGHNT and FRNRAP. Unmatched junction bases numbered 9, after V lost 7 bases and J lost 1 base. CDR3 amino acids: CASAPGTVAQETQYF. The CDR3 nucleotides are TGTGCTAGTGCCCCAGGGACAGTCGCCCAAGAGACCCAGTACTTC. Drawing the rest from reference TRBV12-5 and TRBJ2-5, the complete variable domain is DARVTQTPRHKVTEMGQEVTMRCQPILGHNTVFWYRQTMMQGLELLAYFRNRAPLDDSGMPKDRFSAEMPDATLATLKIQPSEPRDSAVYFCASAPGTVAQETQYFGPGTRLLVL.